These 11 T cell receptor beta chains share one sample of origin, sequenced in a study of OX40 agonist ivuxolimab in advanced cancers. TCRdb's table, derived via immunoSEQ multiplex PCR, lists solely in-frame clones and lacks some. The sample includes fewer than 70,000 clones, roughly 87% of them seen just once. The source material was CD4+ or CD8+ T cells sorted from blood, sampled in a trial of the OX40 agonist ivuxolimab. The receptors here all came from an adult with an advanced solid tumor such as melanoma, head and neck, liver or kidney cancer.

V is TRBV19 and J is TRBJ2-2; TRBD1 matches 10 bases. Germline CDR1 and CDR2: LNHDA and SQIVND (reference sequence). This CDR3 spans 15 amino acids. The trim removed 5 bases at V and 5 bases at J, leaving 5 bases unmatched. The CDR3 nucleotides read TGTGCCAGTAGTGCGCCGGGACAGGGGACCGGGGAGCTGTTTTTT. This encodes CASSAPGQGTGELFF.

The gene calls are TRBV4-3 and TRBJ1-2, with unresolved D. There are 14 residues in the CDR3. Germline loops: CDR1 LGHNA, CDR2 YSLEER. V shed 0 bases and J shed 2 bases, with 7 bases lying between them. This CDR3 reads CASSQEWQNYGYTF. The DNA for the CDR3 is TGCGCCAGCAGCCAAGAATGGCAGAACTATGGCTACACCTTC.

The chain is built from TRBV7-9 and TRBJ2-1; D may be TRBD2 (5 bases). Germline V gene data show CDR1 as SEHNR and CDR2 as FQNEAQ (reference sequence). The V end was cut by 0 bases, the J end by 6 bases, with 15 bases between. The CDR3 covers 16 residues. CDR3 nucleotides: TGTGCCAGCAGCTTAGCTCTAGGGAGTAGCGTCAATGAGCAGTTCTTC. Its translation is CASSLALGSSVNEQFF.

This rearrangement joins TRBV6-1 to TRBJ2-7, with TRBD1 matching over 8 bases. V was clipped by 3 bases and J by 3 bases; unmatched bases: 7. The CDR3 extends over 15 amino acids. In germline, CDR1 is MNHNS, CDR2 SASEGT. The CDR3 region is CASSEDRVLIYEQYF. CDR3 in DNA: TGTGCCAGCAGTGAGGACAGGGTCCTAATCTACGAGCAGTACTTC.

This rearrangement joins TRBV28 to TRBJ1-1, with D unresolved. The V gene lost 7 bases and the J gene lost 1 base, with 19 bases spanning the gap. CDR3 length: 16 residues. The germline CDR1 and CDR2 sequences are MDHEN and SYDVKM. CDR3 sequence (DNA): TGTGCCAGCACCAGACCTCCCGGACCGGAGAACACTGAAGCTTTCTTT. Translated: CASTRPPGPENTEAFF.

The chain has TRBV29-1 and TRBJ1-1; D is perhaps TRBD1 (5 bases). The CDR3 sequence is 13 residues long. CDR1 SQVTM and CDR2 ANQGSEA come from the germline V gene. V was cut by 7 bases and J by 1 base, with 13 bases left in between. The CDR3 nucleotides read TGCAGCGGGAAACAGGCTACGAACACTGAAGCTTTCTTT. This codes for CSGKQATNTEAFF.

This clone was detected a few times. This sequence joins TRBV11-2 and TRBJ2-5; D is perhaps TRBD1 (6 bases). The CDR3 extends over 14 amino acids. Trimming took off 5 bases at V and 5 bases at J, with 15 bases between the two ends. In germline, CDR1 is SGHAT, CDR2 FQNNGV. CDR3 coding DNA: TGTGCCAGCAGCACCCCCGCCCAGGGGGAGACCCAGTACTTC. It yields the protein CASSTPAQGETQYF.

This clone was observed a single time. The chain carries TRBV10-1 and TRBJ2-7; maybe TRBD1 (6 bases). The V gene's germline CDR1 is WNHNN and CDR2 SYGVQD (reference sequence). This CDR3 has 13 amino acids. With 7 bases removed from V and 5 bases from J, the gap between germline ends came to 15 bases. CDR3 amino acids: CASTRQARNEQYF. In DNA form, the CDR3 reads TGCGCCAGCACGAGACAGGCTAGGAACGAGCAGTACTTC.

The rearrangement joins TRBV4-3 to TRBJ2-5; the match to TRBD1 covers 7 bases. The CDR3 sequence is 15 residues long. V lost 3 bases, J lost 1 base, and 5 bases stayed unmatched. From germline, CDR1 is LGHNA and CDR2 YSLEER. This CDR3 reads CASSQGAGGQETQYF. CDR3 bases: TGCGCCAGCAGCCAGGGGGCAGGGGGCCAAGAGACCCAGTACTTC.

The chain couples TRBV7-9 to TRBJ2-7; the D is unclear. Trimming took 1 base from V and 7 from J, leaving 14 bases between them. The CDR3 is 14 residues long. Germline V gives CDR1 SEHNR, CDR2 FQNEAQ (reference sequence). CDR3 nucleotide sequence: TGTGCCAGCAGCTTAGGGACCACGGTTAGAGAGCAGTACTTC. It translates to CASSLGTTVREQYF. Full variable domain (remainder filled in from reference TRBV7-9 and TRBJ2-7): DTGVSQNPRHKITKRGQNVTFRCDPISEHNRLYWYRQTLGQGPEFLTYFQNEAQLEKSRLLSDRFSAERPKGSFSTLEIQRTEQGDSAMYLCASSLGTTVREQYFGPGTRLTVT.

This CDR3 is CASTQTGPGNSPLHF. The CDR3 bases are TGTGCCAGCACCCAGACAGGGCCCGGGAATTCACCCCTCCACTTT. The chain combines TRBV5-6 with TRBJ1-6, with 7 bases matching TRBD1. V shed 6 bases and J 7 bases; nucleotides not matched to a gene: 10. Germline CDR1 and CDR2: SGHDT and YYEEEE. This CDR3 contains 15 residues.